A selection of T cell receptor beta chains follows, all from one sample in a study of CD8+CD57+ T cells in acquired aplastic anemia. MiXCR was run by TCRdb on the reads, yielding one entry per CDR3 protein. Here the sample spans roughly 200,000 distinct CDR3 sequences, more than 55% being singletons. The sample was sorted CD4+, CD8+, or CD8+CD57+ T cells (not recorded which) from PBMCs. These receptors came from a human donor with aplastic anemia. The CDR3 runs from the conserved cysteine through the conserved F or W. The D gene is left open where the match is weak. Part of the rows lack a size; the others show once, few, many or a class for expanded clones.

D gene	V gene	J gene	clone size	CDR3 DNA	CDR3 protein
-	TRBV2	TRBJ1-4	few	TGTGCCAGCAGAGGGACATTGGAAAAACTGTTTTTT	CASRGTLEKLFF
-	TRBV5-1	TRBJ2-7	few	TGCGCCAGCAGCGAACTTCGGGGCACGATGGGGGAGCAGTACTTC	CASSELRGTMGEQYF
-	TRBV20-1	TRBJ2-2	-	TGCAGTGCTAGAGATGGCCAGCGGAACACCGGGGAGCTGTTTTTT	CSARDGQRNTGELFF
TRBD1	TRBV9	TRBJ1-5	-	TGTGCCAGCAGCTTAGAAACTAGCGGGACAGACAATCAGCCCCAGCATTTT	CASSLETSGTDNQPQHF
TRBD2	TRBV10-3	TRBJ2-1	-	TGTGCCAGCAGTTACTTGGGGACTAGACTGGGCAATGAGCAGTTCTTC	CASSYLGTRLGNEQFF
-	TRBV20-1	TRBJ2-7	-	TGCAGTGCTAGTTTCACTGGGCATCCCTACGAGCAGTACTTC	CSASFTGHPYEQYF
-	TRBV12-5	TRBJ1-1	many	TGTGCTAGTGGAAATCGGGGCACTGAAGCTTTCTTT	CASGNRGTEAFF
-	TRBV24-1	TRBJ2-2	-	TGTGCCACCAGTGAGAACACCGGGGAGCTGTTTTTT	CATSENTGELFF
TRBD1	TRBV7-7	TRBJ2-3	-	TGTGCCAGCAGCAAGGGACAGGGGGACACAGATACGCAGTATTTT	CASSKGQGDTDTQYF
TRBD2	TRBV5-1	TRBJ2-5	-	TGCGCCAGCAGCTTGGTGCAGACTAGCGGACAAGAGACCCAGTACTTC	CASSLVQTSGQETQYF
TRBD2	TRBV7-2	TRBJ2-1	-	TGTGCCAGCAGCTTAGGACGACTAGCGGGCCTCTACAATGAGCAGTTCTTC	CASSLGRLAGLYNEQFF
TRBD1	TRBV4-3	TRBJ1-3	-	TGCGCCAGCAGCCAAGGACAGGGGTGGGGAAACACCATATATTTT	CASSQGQGWGNTIYF
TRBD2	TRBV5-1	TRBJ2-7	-	TGCGCCAGCAGCCAGGGACCAGCGGGGTCACGCAATCCCTACGAGCAGTACTTC	CASSQGPAGSRNPYEQYF
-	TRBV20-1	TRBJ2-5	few	TGCAGTGCTAGGCCGGGAACTAAAGAGACCCAGTACTTC	CSARPGTKETQYF
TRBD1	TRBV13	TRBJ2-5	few	TGTGCCAGCAGCTTAGGTCACAGGGGGCTCGAAGAGACCCAGTACTTC	CASSLGHRGLEETQYF
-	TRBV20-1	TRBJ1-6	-	TGCAGTGCTAGAGAACCCAGGGGAGGGTCACCCCTCCACTTT	CSAREPRGGSPLHF